The present entry profiles one T cell receptor (beta chain) with its context. The data stem from a study of blood T cell repertoires in COVID-19. The overall study: Donors in the United States, Italy and Spain gave samples during acute or convalescent COVID-19.

Participant reports of clinical history set cohort assignment. Symptom resolution, clearance, or two negative PCRs marked donors in Cohort 3 as recovered. The CDR3 is 14 residues long. Trimming took off 0 bases at V and 5 bases at J, with 10 bases between the two ends. The germline V gene encodes CDR1 KGHSH and CDR2 LQKENI. Libraries were prepared by immunoSEQ multiplex PCR; TCRdb keeps only in-frame clonotypes and omits some of them. The top ten hold 11% of the sample, which has 180,000 or so clones, approximately 80% seen once. This receptor was taken from a man in his fifties who had recovered from COVID-19. Material: PBMCs or T cells enriched from blood (not recorded which). The chain recombines TRBV18 with TRBJ2-5, with D possibly TRBD2 on 5 matching bases. For the CDR3, the DNA is TGTGCCAGCTCACCACCTTCTAGCTGGGAGACCCAGTACTTC. Its translation is CASSPPSSWETQYF.